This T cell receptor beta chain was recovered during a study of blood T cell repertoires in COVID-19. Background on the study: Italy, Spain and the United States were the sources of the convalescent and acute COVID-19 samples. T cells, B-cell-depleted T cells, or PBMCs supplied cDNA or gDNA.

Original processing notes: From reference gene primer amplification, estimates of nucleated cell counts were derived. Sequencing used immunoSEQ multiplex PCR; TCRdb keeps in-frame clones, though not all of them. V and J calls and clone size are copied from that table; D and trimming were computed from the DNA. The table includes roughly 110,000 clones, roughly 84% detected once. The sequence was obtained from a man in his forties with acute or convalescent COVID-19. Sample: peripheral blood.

The CDR3 DNA sequence: TGTGCCAGCAGTCGTTCCTCCGGACAGGGAGATGGGGAGCAGTACTTC. It is translated as CASSRSSGQGDGEQYF. V usage is TRBV6-4 and J usage is TRBJ2-7; 8 bases align to TRBD1. The trim removed 5 bases at V and 7 bases at J, leaving 16 bases unmatched. CDR3 size: 16 residues. Germline CDR1 reads MRHNA; CDR2 reads SNTAGT.